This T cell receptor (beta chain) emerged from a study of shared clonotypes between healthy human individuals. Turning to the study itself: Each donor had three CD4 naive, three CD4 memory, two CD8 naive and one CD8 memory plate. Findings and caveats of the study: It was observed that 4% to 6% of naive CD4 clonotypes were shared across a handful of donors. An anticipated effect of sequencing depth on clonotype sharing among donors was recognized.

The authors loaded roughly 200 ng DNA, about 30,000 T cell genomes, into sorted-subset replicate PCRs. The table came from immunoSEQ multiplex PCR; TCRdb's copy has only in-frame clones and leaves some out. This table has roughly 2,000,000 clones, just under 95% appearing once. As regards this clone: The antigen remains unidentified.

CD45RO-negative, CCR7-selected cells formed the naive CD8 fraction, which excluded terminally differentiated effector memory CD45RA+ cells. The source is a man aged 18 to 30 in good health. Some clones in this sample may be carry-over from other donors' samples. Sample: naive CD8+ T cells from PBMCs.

The CDR3 DNA reads TGCGCCAGCAGCTTAAGCCATGGAGGGGCCAACGTCCTGACTTTC. Translated, it gives CASSLSHGGANVLTF. The chain combines TRBV5-1 with TRBJ2-6; unclear D gene. The V end lost 2 bases, the J end lost 4 bases, and 10 bases lay between the germline ends. CDR1 and CDR2 from the germline V gene are SGHRS and YFSETQ. The CDR3 has 15 residues.